Listed here is a single T cell receptor beta chain. Its antigen is currently not known. No base-level quality is on record; no much larger clone is a single base apart. The sample belongs to a study of blood T cell repertoires in COVID-19 (dated by TCRdb to the early 2020s). About the investigation overall: Samples covering the acute and convalescent phases of COVID-19 were provided by collaborators in the United States, Italy and Spain. The prospective study material was composed of cDNA or gDNA derived from T cells, B-cell-depleted T cells, or PBMCs. The dataset comprised deeply sampled blood TCRbeta repertoires from subjects exposed to, actively infected with, or recovered from COVID-19. The repertoires were made available in a free public database intended to serve as a resource for research on the immune response to SARS-CoV-2. Samples came from the ongoing ImmuneRACE study (first 160 participants) plus 1,254 subjects from 6 global collaborators. A de-identified subject ID, COVID-19 status, age in years and sex were almost always included in the sample metadata. Where available, HLA class I and class II types were obtained from metadata supplied by the sample provider rather than from assay-based typing. General findings and caveats noted by the study authors: Clinical and demographic metadata were provided uncurated, with the amount varying by source and participant.

Each collaborating institution followed its own protocols to collect whole blood in K2EDTA tubes. For TCRbeta analysis, collaborators shipped samples in one of three forms: frozen whole blood, isolated PBMCs, or DNA extracted from either of those sample types. TCRbeta CDR3 regions were amplified from genomic DNA by means of the immunoSEQ Assay, a bias-controlled multiplex PCR. The authors' pipeline ran thus. The number of nucleated cells in each sample was estimated by amplification of reference gene primers within the assay. To quantify the absolute abundance of each unique TCRbeta CDR3 rearrangement, sequence reads were collapsed and filtered. For each sample, productive Simpson clonality was calculated as the square root of Simpson's diversity index over productive rearrangements. What TCRdb holds here is the immuneACCESS table cut down to in-frame rearrangements. Part of the clones is not present; checked against another copy, under half of the missing clones reflect an unresolved V gene, and the others are unexplained. The V and J calls and clone size were taken over from that table, and D and trimming were inferred from the DNA. Within this sample are 95,000 to 120,000 clones, with around 89% of them counted one time only. In total, the top ten clones hold roughly 4.4% of the sample.

CDR1 SSHAT and CDR2 FNYEAQ are derived from the germline V gene (reference sequence). CDR3 length: 14 amino acids, cysteine to phenylalanine. CDR3 DNA is the only sequence kept; it has 42 bases, read in frame from the first base. V and J are trimmed by 1 base and 6 bases, and the gene matches miss 3 bases of the junction. The sample consisted of peripheral blood. This TCR came from a woman in her forties or fifties with acute or convalescent COVID-19. The chain is made from TRBV7-7 and TRBJ2-3; 8 junctional bases match TRBD1. The nucleotide sequence is TGTGCCAGCAGCTTAGGGACAGGGCTGGATACGCAGTATTTT. Its product reads: CASSLGTGLDTQYF.